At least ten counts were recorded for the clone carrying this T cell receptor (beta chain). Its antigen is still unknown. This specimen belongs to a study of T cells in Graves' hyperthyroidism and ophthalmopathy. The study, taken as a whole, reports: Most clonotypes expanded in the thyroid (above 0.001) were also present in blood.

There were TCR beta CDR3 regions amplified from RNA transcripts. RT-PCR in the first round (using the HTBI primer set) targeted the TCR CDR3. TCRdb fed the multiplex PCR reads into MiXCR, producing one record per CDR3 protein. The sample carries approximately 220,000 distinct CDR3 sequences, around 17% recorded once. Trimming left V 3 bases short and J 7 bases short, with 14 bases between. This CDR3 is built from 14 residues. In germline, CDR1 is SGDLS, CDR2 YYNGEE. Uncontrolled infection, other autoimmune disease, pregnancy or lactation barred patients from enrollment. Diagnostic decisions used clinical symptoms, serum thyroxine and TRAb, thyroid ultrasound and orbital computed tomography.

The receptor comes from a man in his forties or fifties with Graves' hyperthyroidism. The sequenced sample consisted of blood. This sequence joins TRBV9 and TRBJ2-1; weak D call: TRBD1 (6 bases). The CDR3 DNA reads TGTGCCAGCAGCGCTGAGGACAGAGGTAATGAGCAGTTCTTC. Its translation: CASSAEDRGNEQFF. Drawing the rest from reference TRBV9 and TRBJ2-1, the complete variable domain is DSGVTQTPKHLITATGQRVTLRCSPRSGDLSVYWYQQSLDQGLQFLIQYYNGEERAKGNILERFSAQQFPDLHSELNLSSLELGDSALYFCASSAEDRGNEQFFGPGTRLTVL.